This is a list of T cell receptor beta chains from one sample in a study of a mutant IDH1 vaccine in newly diagnosed glioma. The antigens of these receptors remain unknown. The data were produced by immunoSEQ multiplex PCR, yet TCRdb's version contains in-frame clones alone and is incomplete. The sample has some 80,000 clones; around 85% are singletons. Sequenced here: PBMCs, sampled from a glioma patient whose treatment included an IDH1 peptide vaccine. These receptors were collected from a woman aged 45 to 65 with glioma. Both conserved end residues are part of each CDR3. Fields, in order: V gene, J gene, clone size, D gene, CDR3 protein, CDR3 DNA. A D gene is named only where the DNA matches it firmly. The listing skips clone size in some rows; elsewhere it reads once, few, many or a size class.

v_gene: TRBV5-8
j_gene: TRBJ1-5
abundance: .
d_gene: TRBD1
CDR3aa: CASSLGQGAFSNQPQHF
CDR3nt: TGTGCCAGCAGCTTGGGACAGGGGGCATTCAGCAATCAGCCCCAGCATTTT

v_gene: TRBV6-5
j_gene: TRBJ1-5
abundance: few
d_gene: .
CDR3aa: CASSYRAPHFGQPQHF
CDR3nt: TGTGCCAGCAGTTACAGGGCCCCCCACTTCGGTCAGCCCCAGCATTTT

v_gene: TRBV6-1
j_gene: TRBJ2-3
abundance: .
d_gene: TRBD2
CDR3aa: CASSELLAGGDTQYF
CDR3nt: TGTGCCAGCAGTGAACTTCTAGCGGGAGGAGATACGCAGTATTTT

v_gene: TRBV9
j_gene: TRBJ2-1
abundance: .
d_gene: TRBD2
CDR3aa: CASSLGGTSGIHEQFF
CDR3nt: TGTGCCAGCAGTCTGGGGGGGACTAGCGGGATCCATGAGCAGTTCTTC

v_gene: TRBV5-1
j_gene: TRBJ1-4
abundance: .
d_gene: .
CDR3aa: CASRLGNEKLFF
CDR3nt: TGCGCCAGCAGGTTGGGGAATGAAAAACTGTTTTTT

v_gene: TRBV29-1
j_gene: TRBJ1-2
abundance: once
d_gene: TRBD1
CDR3aa: CSVRTGGFDGYTF
CDR3nt: TGCAGCGTGCGGACAGGGGGCTTCGATGGCTACACCTTC

v_gene: TRBV6-5
j_gene: TRBJ2-5
abundance: .
d_gene: .
CDR3aa: CASSYSRQETQYF
CDR3nt: TGTGCCAGCAGTTACTCGAGGCAAGAGACCCAGTACTTC

v_gene: TRBV7-9
j_gene: TRBJ2-3
abundance: .
d_gene: .
CDR3aa: CASSLAGKDTQYF
CDR3nt: TGTGCCAGCAGCTTAGCGGGAAAAGATACGCAGTATTTT

v_gene: TRBV5-1
j_gene: TRBJ2-7
abundance: .
d_gene: TRBD2
CDR3aa: CASSPDGTRSYEQYF
CDR3nt: TGCGCCAGCAGCCCTGACGGGACTAGGTCCTACGAGCAGTACTTC

v_gene: TRBV6-1
j_gene: TRBJ1-1
abundance: .
d_gene: .
CDR3aa: CASKLTRRNTEAFF
CDR3nt: TGTGCCAGCAAACTGACAAGGCGGAACACTGAAGCTTTCTTT

v_gene: TRBV2
j_gene: TRBJ2-7
abundance: .
d_gene: .
CDR3aa: CATRGGEQYF
CDR3nt: TGTGCCACCAGGGGGGGCGAGCAGTACTTC

v_gene: TRBV9
j_gene: TRBJ1-2
abundance: .
d_gene: TRBD1
CDR3aa: CASSTEGQGDGYTF
CDR3nt: TGTGCCAGCAGCACAGAAGGACAGGGGGATGGCTACACCTTC

v_gene: TRBV9
j_gene: TRBJ2-1
abundance: .
d_gene: .
CDR3aa: CASSPNLPHVGYNEQFF
CDR3nt: TGTGCCAGCAGCCCAAACCTTCCTCACGTGGGCTACAATGAGCAGTTCTTC

v_gene: TRBV7-8
j_gene: TRBJ2-2
abundance: .
d_gene: .
CDR3aa: CASSLRIARNGELFF
CDR3nt: TGTGCCAGCAGCTTACGTATAGCGCGTAACGGGGAGCTGTTTTTT

v_gene: TRBV9
j_gene: TRBJ2-3
abundance: .
d_gene: TRBD1
CDR3aa: CASSEGATAYTDTQYF
CDR3nt: TGTGCCAGCAGCGAGGGGGCAACCGCCTACACAGATACGCAGTATTTT

v_gene: TRBV10-3
j_gene: TRBJ1-6
abundance: .
d_gene: .
CDR3aa: CAISEGDGSNSPLHF
CDR3nt: TGTGCCATCAGTGAGGGGGACGGAAGTAATTCACCCCTCCACTTT

v_gene: TRBV15
j_gene: TRBJ2-2
abundance: .
d_gene: .
CDR3aa: CATSRDQGGGELFF
CDR3nt: TGTGCCACCAGCAGAGATCAAGGTGGCGGGGAGCTGTTTTTT

v_gene: TRBV7-8
j_gene: TRBJ1-5
abundance: .
d_gene: .
CDR3aa: CASSLGVGGSNQPQHF
CDR3nt: TGTGCCAGCAGCCTCGGGGTGGGAGGTAGCAATCAGCCCCAGCATTTT

v_gene: TRBV5-1
j_gene: TRBJ2-7
abundance: once
d_gene: .
CDR3aa: CASSAGLGTGLGTYEQYF
CDR3nt: TGCGCCAGCAGCGCCGGCCTGGGGACCGGGTTGGGGACCTACGAGCAGTACTTC

v_gene: TRBV7-8
j_gene: TRBJ2-7
abundance: .
d_gene: TRBD2
CDR3aa: CASSLGLAAYYEQYF
CDR3nt: TGTGCCAGCAGCCTGGGACTAGCGGCCTACTACGAGCAGTACTTC

v_gene: TRBV18
j_gene: TRBJ2-3
abundance: .
d_gene: TRBD2
CDR3aa: CASSRLLAGRVSTDTQYF
CDR3nt: TGTGCCAGCTCACGTCTCCTAGCGGGAAGGGTGAGCACAGATACGCAGTATTTT

v_gene: TRBV4-1
j_gene: TRBJ1-2
abundance: few
d_gene: .
CDR3aa: CASSQAVLRKANYGYTF
CDR3nt: TGCGCCAGCAGCCAAGCGGTTTTGCGGAAAGCGAACTATGGCTACACCTTC

v_gene: TRBV7-3
j_gene: TRBJ2-1
abundance: .
d_gene: .
CDR3aa: CASSLTGHEQFF
CDR3nt: TGTGCCAGCAGCCTGACTGGACATGAGCAGTTCTTC

v_gene: TRBV27
j_gene: TRBJ2-5
abundance: .
d_gene: .
CDR3aa: CASSLRNRGRETQYF
CDR3nt: TGTGCCAGCAGTCTTCGGAATCGTGGCCGAGAGACCCAGTACTTC

v_gene: TRBV6-5
j_gene: TRBJ2-4
abundance: few
d_gene: TRBD1
CDR3aa: CASSPDRVVKNIQYF
CDR3nt: TGTGCCAGCAGTCCGGACAGGGTAGTCAAAAACATTCAGTACTTC

v_gene: TRBV4-1
j_gene: TRBJ1-1
abundance: .
d_gene: .
CDR3aa: CASSPGGNTEAFF
CDR3nt: TGCGCCAGCAGCCCGGGGGGGAACACTGAAGCTTTCTTT

v_gene: TRBV2
j_gene: TRBJ1-2
abundance: once
d_gene: .
CDR3aa: CANRGVYGYTF
CDR3nt: TGTGCCAACAGAGGGGTCTATGGCTACACCTTC

v_gene: TRBV7-9
j_gene: TRBJ1-1
abundance: few
d_gene: TRBD1
CDR3aa: CASSFGDRGNTEAFF
CDR3nt: TGTGCCAGCAGCTTTGGGGACAGGGGGAACACTGAAGCTTTCTTT

v_gene: TRBV7-3
j_gene: TRBJ2-1
abundance: .
d_gene: TRBD2
CDR3aa: CASSLTGTSGFEQFF
CDR3nt: TGTGCCAGCAGCTTAACAGGGACTAGCGGGTTTGAGCAGTTCTTC

v_gene: TRBV4-2
j_gene: TRBJ1-2
abundance: once
d_gene: .
CDR3aa: CASSPDRPTLNYGYTF
CDR3nt: TGTGCCAGCAGCCCAGACAGGCCCACACTTAACTATGGCTACACCTTC

v_gene: TRBV2
j_gene: TRBJ1-4
abundance: .
d_gene: TRBD1
CDR3aa: CASRGGLGQGPTNEKLFF
CDR3nt: TGTGCCAGCAGAGGAGGACTGGGACAGGGGCCAACTAATGAAAAACTGTTTTTT

v_gene: TRBV11-2
j_gene: TRBJ2-5
abundance: .
d_gene: TRBD2
CDR3aa: CASRAAGTSGRAETQYF
CDR3nt: TGTGCCAGCAGAGCAGCCGGGACTAGCGGGAGGGCGGAGACCCAGTACTTC

v_gene: TRBV5-1
j_gene: TRBJ2-7
abundance: .
d_gene: TRBD1
CDR3aa: CASSLGGLLWTGVFAQTYEQYF
CDR3nt: TGCGCCAGCAGCTTGGGTGGGTTGCTCTGGACAGGGGTTTTCGCCCAAACCTACGAGCAGTACTTC

v_gene: TRBV7-9
j_gene: TRBJ1-5
abundance: .
d_gene: .
CDR3aa: CASTRGNQPQHF
CDR3nt: TGTGCCAGCACGCGAGGGAATCAGCCCCAGCATTTT

v_gene: TRBV7-9
j_gene: TRBJ1-4
abundance: few
d_gene: TRBD1
CDR3aa: CASSSGGGEKLFF
CDR3nt: TGTGCCAGCAGCTCAGGGGGAGGTGAAAAACTGTTTTTT

v_gene: TRBV28
j_gene: TRBJ2-7
abundance: .
d_gene: .
CDR3aa: CATSSLWQMVGISYEQYF
CDR3nt: TGTGCCACCTCCAGTTTGTGGCAAATGGTGGGGATTTCCTACGAGCAGTACTTC

v_gene: TRBV18
j_gene: TRBJ2-3
abundance: .
d_gene: TRBD2
CDR3aa: CASSQRQPAGPDTDTQYF
CDR3nt: TGTGCCAGCTCACAACGACAGCCAGCGGGACCCGACACAGATACGCAGTATTTT

v_gene: TRBV6-6
j_gene: TRBJ2-3
abundance: .
d_gene: TRBD2
CDR3aa: CASRTGTSGRADTQYF
CDR3nt: TGTGCCAGCAGGACCGGGACTAGCGGGAGGGCAGATACGCAGTATTTT

v_gene: TRBV5-1
j_gene: TRBJ2-5
abundance: .
d_gene: .
CDR3aa: CASSREGVGETQYF
CDR3nt: TGCGCCAGCTCCCGAGAGGGGGTAGGAGAGACCCAGTACTTC

v_gene: TRBV4-2
j_gene: TRBJ2-5
abundance: .
d_gene: TRBD1
CDR3aa: CASSLGSGGQGQETQYF
CDR3nt: TGTGCCAGCAGCCTAGGGAGTGGAGGACAGGGACAAGAGACCCAGTACTTC

v_gene: TRBV9
j_gene: TRBJ2-7
abundance: once
d_gene: TRBD1
CDR3aa: CASSPGQGAYEQYF
CDR3nt: TGTGCCAGCAGCCCTGGACAGGGGGCGTACGAGCAGTACTTC

v_gene: TRBV4-2
j_gene: TRBJ2-7
abundance: .
d_gene: .
CDR3aa: CASSQDRRGPYEQYF
CDR3nt: TGTGCCAGCAGCCAAGATCGGAGGGGACCCTACGAGCAGTACTTC

v_gene: TRBV6-6
j_gene: TRBJ1-2
abundance: few
d_gene: .
CDR3aa: CASSHLTATDGYTF
CDR3nt: TGTGCCAGCAGTCATCTCACTGCAACTGATGGCTACACCTTC

v_gene: TRBV6-5
j_gene: TRBJ1-4
abundance: .
d_gene: .
CDR3aa: CASKAENEKLFF
CDR3nt: TGTGCCAGCAAGGCCGAGAATGAAAAACTGTTTTTT

v_gene: TRBV27
j_gene: TRBJ2-1
abundance: .
d_gene: TRBD1
CDR3aa: CASSLRTGSSNEQFF
CDR3nt: TGTGCCAGCAGTTTGAGGACAGGGTCTTCCAATGAGCAGTTCTTC

v_gene: TRBV5-1
j_gene: TRBJ1-1
abundance: .
d_gene: .
CDR3aa: CASSFRVGTEAFF
CDR3nt: TGCGCCAGCAGCTTCCGGGTCGGGACTGAAGCTTTCTTT

v_gene: TRBV10-2
j_gene: TRBJ1-2
abundance: .
d_gene: .
CDR3aa: CASSESSTYGYTF
CDR3nt: TGCGCCAGCAGTGAGTCTTCCACTTATGGCTACACCTTC

v_gene: TRBV5-1
j_gene: TRBJ2-2
abundance: .
d_gene: .
CDR3aa: CASSTGANTGELFF
CDR3nt: TGCGCCAGCAGCACAGGTGCGAACACCGGGGAGCTGTTTTTT

v_gene: TRBV7-8
j_gene: TRBJ2-1
abundance: .
d_gene: TRBD2
CDR3aa: CASSSPGTSGYEQFF
CDR3nt: TGTGCCAGCAGCTCACCAGGGACTAGCGGCTATGAGCAGTTCTTC

v_gene: TRBV29-1
j_gene: TRBJ1-1
abundance: .
d_gene: .
CDR3aa: CSVSEGRNEAFF
CDR3nt: TGCAGCGTTTCAGAGGGGCGGAATGAAGCTTTCTTT

v_gene: TRBV5-6
j_gene: TRBJ2-5
abundance: .
d_gene: TRBD1
CDR3aa: CASSPTGQGPETQYF
CDR3nt: TGTGCCAGCAGCCCGACGGGACAGGGCCCAGAGACCCAGTACTTC

v_gene: TRBV5-6
j_gene: TRBJ2-5
abundance: .
d_gene: TRBD1
CDR3aa: CASSPTGLETQYF
CDR3nt: TGTGCCAGCAGCCCGACAGGGTTGGAGACCCAGTACTTC

v_gene: TRBV6-5
j_gene: TRBJ2-1
abundance: .
d_gene: .
CDR3aa: CASRLDRYPYNEQFF
CDR3nt: TGTGCCAGCAGACTAGACAGGTACCCCTACAATGAGCAGTTCTTC

v_gene: TRBV11-1
j_gene: TRBJ2-7
abundance: .
d_gene: .
CDR3aa: CASSLVSGVHEQYF
CDR3nt: TGTGCCAGCAGCTTAGTTTCTGGGGTCCACGAGCAGTACTTC

v_gene: TRBV28
j_gene: TRBJ2-3
abundance: .
d_gene: TRBD2
CDR3aa: CASSLWTSGSQADTQYF
CDR3nt: TGTGCCAGCAGTTTATGGACTAGCGGGAGTCAAGCAGATACGCAGTATTTT

v_gene: TRBV9
j_gene: TRBJ1-6
abundance: .
d_gene: TRBD1
CDR3aa: CASSAGDRGGGSPLHF
CDR3nt: TGTGCCAGCAGCGCCGGGGACAGGGGAGGTGGTTCACCCCTCCACTTT

v_gene: TRBV6-5
j_gene: TRBJ1-2
abundance: .
d_gene: .
CDR3aa: CASTQGYGYTF
CDR3nt: TGTGCCAGCACCCAGGGCTATGGCTACACCTTC

v_gene: TRBV7-9
j_gene: TRBJ2-7
abundance: .
d_gene: .
CDR3aa: CASSLGTGSGSYEQYF
CDR3nt: TGTGCCAGCAGCTTAGGTACGGGATCGGGCTCCTACGAGCAGTACTTC